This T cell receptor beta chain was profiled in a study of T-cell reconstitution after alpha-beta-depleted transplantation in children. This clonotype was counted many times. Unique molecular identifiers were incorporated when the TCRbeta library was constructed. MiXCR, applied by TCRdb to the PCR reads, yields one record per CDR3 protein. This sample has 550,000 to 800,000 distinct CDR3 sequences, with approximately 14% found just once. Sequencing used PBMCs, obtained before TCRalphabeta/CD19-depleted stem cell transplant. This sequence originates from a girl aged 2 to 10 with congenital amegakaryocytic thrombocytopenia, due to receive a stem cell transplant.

The CDR3 DNA is TGCAGTGCTAAGAAGGGACCCAACTACGAGCAGTACTTC. Its translation: CSAKKGPNYEQYF. This chain links TRBV20-1 with TRBJ2-7; D may be TRBD1 or TRBD2 (5 bases each). CDR1 is DFQATT, CDR2 SNEGSKA, per germline (reference sequence). Trimming shortened V by 4 bases and J by 3 bases, and 13 bases separated the two germline ends. CDR3 size: 13 residues.